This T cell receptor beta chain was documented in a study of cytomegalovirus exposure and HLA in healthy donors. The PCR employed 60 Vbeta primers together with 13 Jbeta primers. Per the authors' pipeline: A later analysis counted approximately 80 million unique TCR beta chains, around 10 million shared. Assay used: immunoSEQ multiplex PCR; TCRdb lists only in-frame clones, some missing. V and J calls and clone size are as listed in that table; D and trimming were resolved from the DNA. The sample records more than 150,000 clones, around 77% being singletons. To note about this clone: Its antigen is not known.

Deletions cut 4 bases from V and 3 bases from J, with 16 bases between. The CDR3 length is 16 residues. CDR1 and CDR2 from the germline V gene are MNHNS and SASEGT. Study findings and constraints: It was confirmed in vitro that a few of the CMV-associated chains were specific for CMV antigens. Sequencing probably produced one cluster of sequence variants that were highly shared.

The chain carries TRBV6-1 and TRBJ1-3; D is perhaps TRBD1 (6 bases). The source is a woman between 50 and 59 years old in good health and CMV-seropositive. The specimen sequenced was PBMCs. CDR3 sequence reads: CASSVAAGTNGNTIYF. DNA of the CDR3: TGTGCCAGCAGTGTCGCCGCCGGGACAAATGGAAACACCATATATTTT.